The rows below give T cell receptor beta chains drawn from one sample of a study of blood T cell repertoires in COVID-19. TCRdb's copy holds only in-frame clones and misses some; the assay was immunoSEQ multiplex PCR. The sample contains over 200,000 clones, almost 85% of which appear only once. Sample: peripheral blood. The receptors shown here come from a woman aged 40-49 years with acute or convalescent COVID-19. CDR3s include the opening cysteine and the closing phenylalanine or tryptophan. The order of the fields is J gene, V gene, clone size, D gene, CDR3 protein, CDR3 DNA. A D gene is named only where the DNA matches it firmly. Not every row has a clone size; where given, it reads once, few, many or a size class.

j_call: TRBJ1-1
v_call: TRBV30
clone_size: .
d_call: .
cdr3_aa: CAWKQTSFMNTEAFF
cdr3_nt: TGTGCCTGGAAACAGACAAGCTTCATGAACACTGAAGCTTTCTTT

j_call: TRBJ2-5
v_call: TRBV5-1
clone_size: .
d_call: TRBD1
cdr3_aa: CASRQGTGGFETQYF
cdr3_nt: TGCGCCAGCAGGCAAGGGACAGGGGGCTTTGAGACCCAGTACTTC

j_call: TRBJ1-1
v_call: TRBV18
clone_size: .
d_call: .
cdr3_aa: CASSPGAGEAFF
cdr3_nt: TGTGCCAGCTCACCAGGGGCTGGAGAAGCTTTCTTT

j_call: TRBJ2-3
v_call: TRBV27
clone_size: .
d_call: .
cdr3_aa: CASSLYGGTDTQYF
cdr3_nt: TGTGCCAGCAGTTTATACGGGGGCACAGATACGCAGTATTTT

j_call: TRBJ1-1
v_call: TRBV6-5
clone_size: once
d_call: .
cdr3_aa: CASKRGMKAEAFF
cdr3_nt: TGTGCCAGCAAGCGGGGAATGAAAGCTGAAGCTTTCTTT

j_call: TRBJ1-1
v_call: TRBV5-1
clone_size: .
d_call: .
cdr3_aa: CASSLGSRGVNEAFF
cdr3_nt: TGCGCCAGCAGCTTGGGGTCGCGGGGGGTTAATGAAGCTTTCTTT

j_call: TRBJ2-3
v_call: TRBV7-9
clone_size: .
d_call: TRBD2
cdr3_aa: CASSSFRGLAGGTDTQYF
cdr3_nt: TGTGCCAGCAGCTCCTTCAGGGGACTAGCGGGGGGCACAGATACGCAGTATTTT

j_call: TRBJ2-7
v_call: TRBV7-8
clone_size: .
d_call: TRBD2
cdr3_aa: CASSLGGSGRFYEQYF
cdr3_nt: TGTGCCAGCAGCTTAGGGGGTAGCGGGAGATTCTACGAGCAGTACTTC

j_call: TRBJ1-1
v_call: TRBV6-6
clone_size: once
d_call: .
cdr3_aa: CASSRQANTEAFF
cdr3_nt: TGTGCCAGCAGCCGACAGGCGAACACTGAAGCTTTCTTT

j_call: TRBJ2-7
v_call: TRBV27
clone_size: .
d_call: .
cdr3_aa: CASFSLDTYEQYF
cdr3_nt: TGTGCCAGCTTCTCTTTAGATACCTACGAGCAGTACTTC

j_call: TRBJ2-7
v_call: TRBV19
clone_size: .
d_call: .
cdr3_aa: CASSYQGYVEQYF
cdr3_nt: TGTGCCAGTAGTTACCAGGGCTACGTCGAGCAGTACTTC

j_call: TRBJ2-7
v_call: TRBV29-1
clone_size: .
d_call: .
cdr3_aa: CSVAGGSRTYEQYF
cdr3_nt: TGCAGCGTTGCCGGCGGTAGTAGAACCTACGAGCAGTACTTC

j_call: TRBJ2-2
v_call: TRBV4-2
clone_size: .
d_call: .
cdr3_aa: CASSQDTGYSNTGELFF
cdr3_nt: TGTGCCAGCAGCCAAGATACCGGGTACTCGAACACCGGGGAGCTGTTTTTT

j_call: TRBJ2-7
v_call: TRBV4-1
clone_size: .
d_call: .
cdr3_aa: CASSQGGQKYYEQYF
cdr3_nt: TGCGCCAGCAGCCAAGGAGGACAGAAGTACTACGAGCAGTACTTC

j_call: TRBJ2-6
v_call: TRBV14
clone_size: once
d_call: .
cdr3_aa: CASSLTAGAGANVLTF
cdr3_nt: TGTGCCAGCAGCCTGACCGCGGGCGCTGGGGCCAACGTCCTGACTTTC

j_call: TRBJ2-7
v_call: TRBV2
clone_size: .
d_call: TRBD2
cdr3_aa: CASNGGAVTRNYEQYF
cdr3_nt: TGTGCCAGCAACGGGGGGGCAGTAACCCGGAACTACGAGCAGTACTTC

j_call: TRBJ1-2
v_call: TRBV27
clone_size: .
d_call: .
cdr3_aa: CASSSTEIYGYTF
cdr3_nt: TGTGCCAGCAGTTCGACAGAGATCTATGGCTACACCTTC

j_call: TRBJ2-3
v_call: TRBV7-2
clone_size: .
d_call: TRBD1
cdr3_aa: CASSLGGGTSTDTQYF
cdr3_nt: TGTGCCAGCAGCTTAGGAGGGGGCACAAGCACAGATACGCAGTATTTT

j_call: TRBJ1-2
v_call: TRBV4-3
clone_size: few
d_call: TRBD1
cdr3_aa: CASSLGQGTSYGYTF
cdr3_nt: TGCGCCAGCAGCCTGGGACAGGGTACCAGCTATGGCTACACCTTC

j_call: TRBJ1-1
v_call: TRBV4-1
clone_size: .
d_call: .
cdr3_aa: CASSQDRGWGTEAFF
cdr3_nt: TGCGCCAGCAGCCAAGATCGAGGGTGGGGCACTGAAGCTTTCTTT

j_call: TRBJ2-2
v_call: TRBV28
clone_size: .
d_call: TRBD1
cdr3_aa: CASVPPGQGAGELFF
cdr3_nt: TGTGCCAGCGTACCCCCGGGACAGGGGGCCGGGGAGCTGTTTTTT

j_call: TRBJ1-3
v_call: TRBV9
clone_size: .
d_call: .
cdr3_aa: CASSRGGNTIYF
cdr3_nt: TGTGCCAGCAGCCGGGGGGGAAACACCATATATTTT

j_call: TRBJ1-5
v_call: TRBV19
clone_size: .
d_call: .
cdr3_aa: CASSWGGVNQPQHF
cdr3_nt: TGTGCCAGTAGTTGGGGGGGAGTGAATCAGCCCCAGCATTTT

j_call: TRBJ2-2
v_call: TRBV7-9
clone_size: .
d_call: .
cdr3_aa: CASSHSSGELFF
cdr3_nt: TGTGCCAGCAGCCACTCGTCTGGGGAGCTGTTTTTT

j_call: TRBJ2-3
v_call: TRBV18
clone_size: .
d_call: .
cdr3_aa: CASSPLDSSMTDTQYF
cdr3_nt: TGTGCCAGCTCACCGCTGGACAGTAGCATGACAGATACGCAGTATTTT